This T cell receptor beta chain was found in a study of blood T cells in healthy people across ages. From germline, CDR1 is SGHRS and CDR2 YFSETQ. CDR3 length: 15 residues. The study's findings and limits: With unsorted PBMCs, a conclusive comparison of naive versus antigen-experienced cells was not possible.

The second PCR ran about 6 to 11 cycles with a sample-barcoded 5' primer and J-beta primers. The yield of each sample was at least 2.5 million CDR3-containing paired-end reads. One entry per CDR3 protein, called by TCRdb with MiXCR from the 5' RACE reads. The sample includes roughly 1.5 million distinct CDR3 sequences, approximately 43% of them seen just once. Details on this clonotype: Its antigen is not known.

Sample: blood. This TCR was sampled from a woman younger than 30 in good health. J is TRBJ2-4 and V is TRBV5-1; a weak D match, TRBD1 (7 bases). The end of the DNA aligns better with TRBJ2-7, so the J call may be wrong. The CDR3 region has the DNA TGCGCCAGCAGCACCCGACAGGGACTTTGGTACGAGCAGTACTTC. It is translated as CASSTRQGLWYEQYF.